This T cell receptor beta chain was documented in a study of regulatory T cells in long-lasting Graves disease. Described time point: newly diagnosed GD, antithyroid drugs for less than 3 months. Isolated PBMC RNA provided the starting material for the TCR library. V lost 3 bases to trimming and J lost 0 bases, with 6 bases between them. The CDR3 contains 13 residues. In germline, CDR1 is MNHNS, CDR2 SASEGT. Relying on iRepertoire HTBI primers and Arm-PCR of CDR3 regions, the team built TCR beta libraries. Using its own MiXCR run on the multiplex PCR reads, TCRdb lists one record per CDR3 protein. The repertoire includes 410,000 or so distinct CDR3 sequences, more than 12% of them detected once, and over 15% sits in the top ten. This clonotype was picked up a small number of times. In addition, the sample was reused for a study of T cells in Graves' hyperthyroidism and ophthalmopathy. That paper adds: On the basis of clinical symptoms, serum thyroxine and TRAb, thyroid ultrasound and orbital computed tomography, diagnoses were made.

This receptor was obtained from a woman aged 25 to 39 with Graves disease. The chain has TRBV6-1 and TRBJ2-7, with D unclear. The source was peripheral blood mononuclear cells (PBMCs), collected at new diagnosis, from a patient treated with antithyroid drugs. The CDR3 loop is CASSDRPSYEQYF. DNA for the CDR3: TGTGCCAGCAGTGACAGACCCTCCTACGAGCAGTACTTC.